This TCR beta chain was sequenced in a study of shared clonotypes between healthy human individuals. There are 13 residues in the CDR3. V lost 2 bases to trimming and J lost 5 bases, with 9 bases between them. CDR1 is MDHEN and CDR2 is SYDVKM in the germline V gene. An approximately 220 ng quantity of DNA, 32,000 or so T cell genomes, went into the sorted-subset replicate PCRs. Only in-frame clones appear in the TCRdb table, and some are missing; sequencing was by immunoSEQ multiplex PCR. The sample contains 2 million to 3 million clones, over 85% of which appear only once. The sample comprised naive CD4+ T cells from PBMCs. As to subset: CD45RA+ positively selected. This sequence joins TRBV28 and TRBJ1-1; no clear D. The TCR sequence derives from a man younger than 35 in good health. Some clones in this sample may be carry-over from other donors' samples. As DNA, the CDR3 is TGTGCCAGCAGTTTAGAATTCGGGACTGAAGCTTTCTTT. Its translation is CASSLEFGTEAFF.